One sample yielded the 21 T cell receptor beta chains listed below, sequenced in a study of shared clonotypes between healthy human individuals. Sequencing used immunoSEQ multiplex PCR; TCRdb keeps in-frame clones, though not all of them. The sample contains approximately 530,000 clones, almost 97% of which appear only once. The specimen was naive CD4+ T cells sorted from blood. Specified subset: CD45RA+ positively selected. The receptor source for this set is a woman aged 25 to 39 in good health.

CDR3 nucleotide sequence: TGTGCCAGCAGCCCGGGACAGTACTATGGCTACACCTTC. Translating gives CASSPGQYYGYTF. This chain links TRBV2 with TRBJ1-2; 7 bases align to TRBD1. CDR3 length: 13 residues. Germline trimming cut 6 bases from V and 3 bases from J; bases unmatched to any gene: 4. CDR1 and CDR2 (germline): SNHLY, FYNNEI. Looking up the rest from reference TRBV2 and TRBJ1-2 gives the full variable domain: EPEVTQTPSHQVTQMGQEVILRCVPISNHLYFYWYRQILGQKVEFLVSFYNNEISEKSEIFDDQFSVERPDGSNFTLKIRSTKLEDSAMYFCASSPGQYYGYTFGSGTRLTVV.

The chain combines TRBV11-2 with TRBJ2-2; 7 nucleotides line up with TRBD1. V shed 2 bases, J shed 6 bases, and the junction held 12 bases outside the gene matches. The CDR3 sequence is 17 residues long. Per germline, CDR1 SGHAT and CDR2 FQNNGV. CDR3 residues: CASSLSQLGGNAGELFF. Written as DNA, the CDR3 is TGTGCCAGCAGCTTAAGCCAGTTAGGGGGCAATGCCGGGGAGCTGTTTTTT. Looking up the rest from reference TRBV11-2 and TRBJ2-2 gives the full variable domain: EAGVAQSPRYKIIEKRQSVAFWCNPISGHATLYWYQQILGQGPKLLIQFQNNGVVDDSQLPKDRFSAERLKGVDSTLKIQPAKLEDSAVYLCASSLSQLGGNAGELFFGEGSRLTVL.

On this clone: The germline gene is not matched at one end of the junction; a read error may be the cause. This chain connects TRBV6-4 to TRBJ2-1, with TRBD2 identical over 10 bases. This CDR3 has 15 amino acids. Germline V gene data show CDR1 as MRHNA and CDR2 as SNTAGT. DNA for the CDR3: TGTGCCAGCAGTGACTCGTTGGGTACTAGCGGGACGCGAATCTTC. Amino acid sequence: CASSDSLGTSGTRIF.

The chain has TRBV5-1 and TRBJ2-3, with a tentative D call TRBD1 (6 bases). The V end was cut by 0 bases, the J end by 2 bases, with 13 bases between. The CDR3 spans 16 residues. Germline loops: CDR1 SGHRS, CDR2 YFSETQ. Written as DNA, the CDR3 is TGCGCCAGCAGCTTGGAGACAGGCACCTCCACAGATACGCAGTATTTT. Encoded protein: CASSLETGTSTDTQYF. Complete variable domain (other parts from reference TRBV5-1 and TRBJ2-3): KAGVTQTPRYLIKTRGQQVTLSCSPISGHRSVSWYQQTPGQGLQFLFEYFSETQRNKGNFPGRFSGRQFSNSRSEMNVSTLELGDSALYLCASSLETGTSTDTQYFGPGTRLTVL.

V usage is TRBV13 and J usage is TRBJ1-1; D possibly corresponds to TRBD1 (5 bases). CDR1 and CDR2 from the germline V gene are PRHDT and FYEKMQ (reference sequence). V lost 6 bases to trimming and J lost 1 base, with 12 bases between them. The CDR3 sequence is 14 residues long. CDR3 in amino acids: CASSTGTENTEAFF. CDR3 bases: TGTGCCAGCAGTACCGGGACGGAGAACACTGAAGCTTTCTTT. The full variable domain, in which reference TRBV13 and TRBJ1-1 provide the parts outside the CDR3, is AAGVIQSPRHLIKEKRETATLKCYPIPRHDTVYWYQQGPGQDPQFLISFYEKMQSDKGSIPDRFSAQQFSDYHSELNMSSLELGDSALYFCASSTGTENTEAFFGQGTRLTVV.

This chain connects TRBV11-2 to TRBJ1-3; no reliable D call. Looked up from germline, CDR1 is SGHAT and CDR2 is FQNNGV. With 0 bases removed from V and 1 base from J, the gap between germline ends came to 10 bases. This CDR3 region has 16 residues. CDR3 DNA: TGTGCCAGCAGCTTAGATCTTGCCAGGTCTGGAAACACCATATATTTT. It codes for CASSLDLARSGNTIYF.

This sequence joins TRBV19 and TRBJ1-2; D is undetermined. CDR3 size: 14 residues. V lost 7 bases, J lost 4 bases, and 16 bases lay in between. CDR1 and CDR2 (germline): LNHDA, SQIVND (reference sequence). In nucleotides, the CDR3 is TGTGCCAGTACGGTAGGAGGGTTACTCTATGGCTACACCTTC. This gives the protein CASTVGGLLYGYTF.

The chain recombines TRBV4-1 with TRBJ2-3, with 9 bases identical to TRBD2. Germline-derived CDR1 and CDR2 are MGHRA and YSYEKL. Trimming cost V 2 bases and J 2 bases; bases outside gene matches: 8. This CDR3 has 17 amino acids. The CDR3 DNA follows: TGCGCCAGCAGCCAAACCTTAGCGGGAGTGTACACAGATACGCAGTATTTT. Protein product: CASSQTLAGVYTDTQYF.

The table lists this clone with a count of one. The chain recombines TRBV7-9 with TRBJ1-3; no clear D. CDR3 length equals 15 residues. V lost 3 bases to trimming and J lost 4 bases, with 13 bases between them. Germline assignment: CDR1 SEHNR and CDR2 FQNEAQ (reference sequence). CDR3 amino acids: CASSFSSGFGNTIYF. The CDR3 DNA follows: TGTGCCAGCAGCTTTAGTTCGGGTTTCGGAAACACCATATATTTT. The full variable domain, in which reference TRBV7-9 and TRBJ1-3 provide the parts outside the CDR3, is DTGVSQNPRHKITKRGQNVTFRCDPISEHNRLYWYRQTLGQGPEFLTYFQNEAQLEKSRLLSDRFSAERPKGSFSTLEIQRTEQGDSAMYLCASSFSSGFGNTIYFGEGSWLTVV.

The rearrangement joins TRBV10-3 to TRBJ2-1, with 9 bases fitting TRBD2. The junction had 7 bases not matched to a gene; V was cut back by 2 bases and J by 8 bases. The CDR3 extends over 15 amino acids. Germline-derived CDR1 and CDR2 are ENHRY and SYGVKD. The CDR3 loop reads CAISELLAGRDEQFF. As DNA, the CDR3 is TGTGCCATCAGTGAGCTCCTAGCGGGAAGGGATGAGCAGTTCTTC.

This chain links TRBV19 with TRBJ1-4, with 7 bases that match TRBD1. The CDR3 is 16 residues long. With V trimmed by 6 bases and J by 11 bases, 18 bases remained unmatched. Germline lookup yields CDR1 LNHDA and CDR2 SQIVND (reference sequence). DNA of the CDR3: TGTGCCAGTAGCTCCCGATGGGACAGCCTCCTTGGGAAACTGTTTTTT. The encoded protein is CASSSRWDSLLGKLFF.

This chain uses TRBV4-2 with TRBJ2-3; TRBD1 agrees at 8 bases. The CDR3 loop spans 17 amino acids. The ends lost 0 bases at V and 4 bases at J; junction bases unmatched: 9. Germline loops: CDR1 LGHNA, CDR2 YNFKEQ. The CDR3 is CASSQDGLEQGADTQYF. Here the CDR3 DNA reads TGTGCCAGCAGCCAAGATGGTTTGGAACAGGGGGCAGATACGCAGTATTTT.

The chain has TRBV7-2 and TRBJ1-1; possibly TRBD1 for D (6 bases). Deletions cut 0 bases from V and 6 bases from J, with 20 bases between. This CDR3 comprises 17 residues. Germline V gene data show CDR1 as SGHTA and CDR2 as FQGNSA. CDR3 region: CASSLAAPGQKFSEAFF. The CDR3 DNA follows: TGTGCCAGCAGCTTAGCCGCCCCCGGACAGAAATTCTCTGAAGCTTTCTTT.

The CDR3 nucleotides read TGTGCCAGCAGCTTAGCAGGGGTCCATAATGAAAAACTGTTTTTT. As protein: CASSLAGVHNEKLFF. The rearrangement links TRBV7-9 to TRBJ1-4, with D tentatively TRBD1 (5 bases). CDR3 size: 15 residues. Looked up from germline, CDR1 is SEHNR and CDR2 is FQNEAQ (reference sequence). Deletions cut 0 bases from V and 4 bases from J, with 9 bases between. The variable domain in full, with the rest retrieved from reference TRBV7-9 and TRBJ1-4, is DTGVSQNPRHKITKRGQNVTFRCDPISEHNRLYWYRQTLGQGPEFLTYFQNEAQLEKSRLLSDRFSAERPKGSFSTLEIQRTEQGDSAMYLCASSLAGVHNEKLFFGSGTQLSVL.

The V call is TRBV30, the J call TRBJ2-7, with TRBD1 as a possible D gene (5 bases). V shed 0 bases and J shed 5 bases, with 14 bases lying between them. The length of the CDR3 is 14 residues. Germline-derived CDR1 and CDR2 are GTSNPN and SVGIG (reference sequence). The CDR3 DNA reads TGTGCCTGGAGTGTACTTATGCTGGGGCACGAGCAGTACTTC. Its protein product is CAWSVLMLGHEQYF.

This rearrangement joins TRBV19 to TRBJ1-2, with D hard to call. Trimming took off 3 bases at V and 4 bases at J, with 9 bases between the two ends. Germline V gene lookup returns CDR1 LNHDA and CDR2 SQIVND (reference sequence). The CDR3 covers 13 residues. Written as DNA, the CDR3 is TGTGCCAGTAGTATTATAGGGAGCTATGGCTACACCTTC. This translates into CASSIIGSYGYTF.

This clone came up a few times. This chain joins TRBV28 and TRBJ1-5; unclear D gene. The length of the CDR3 is 15 residues. Trimming took 7 bases from V and 0 from J, leaving 13 bases between them. Germline values: CDR1 MDHEN, CDR2 SYDVKM. The CDR3 bases are TGTGCCAGCACCGTCTGGACGAATAGCAATCAGCCCCAGCATTTT. Protein: CASTVWTNSNQPQHF.

The J gene is TRBJ2-5, the V gene TRBV11-2; unclear D gene. The CDR3 contains 12 residues. Germline loops: CDR1 SGHAT, CDR2 FQNNGV. The V gene lost 5 bases and the J gene lost 5 bases, with 9 bases spanning the gap. CDR3 region: CASSPTGETQYF. As DNA, the CDR3 is TGTGCCAGCAGCCCAACCGGGGAGACCCAGTACTTC.

V usage is TRBV7-8 and J usage is TRBJ1-1; D is perhaps TRBD1 (5 bases). V was clipped by 1 base and J by 1 base, with 7 bases between them. Germline CDR1 and CDR2: SGHVS and FQNEAQ. The CDR3 has 14 residues. This CDR3 reads CASSLVTGNTEAFF. DNA of the CDR3: TGTGCCAGCAGCTTAGTCACAGGGAACACTGAAGCTTTCTTT.

The J gene is TRBJ2-1, the V gene TRBV2; 11 bases agree with TRBD1. V was pared by 7 bases and J by 5 bases, with 13 bases of the junction left unmatched. CDR3 length equals 17 residues. Germline lookup yields CDR1 SNHLY and CDR2 FYNNEI. The CDR3 here is CASTRDRGFLSHNEQFF. The CDR3 bases are TGTGCCAGCACCCGGGACAGGGGGTTTTTGTCCCACAATGAGCAGTTCTTC.

The CDR3 DNA sequence: TGCGCCAGCAGCTTTGAGGAGGGAATGAACACTGAAGCTTTCTTT. It codes for CASSFEEGMNTEAFF. The V call is TRBV5-1, the J call TRBJ1-1; D ambiguous. The V end lost 2 bases, the J end lost 0 bases, and 11 bases lay between the germline ends. The CDR3 runs 15 residues. The germline CDR1 and CDR2 sequences are SGHRS and YFSETQ.